This TCR beta chain was recovered during a study of Graves' ophthalmopathy and Graves' hyperthyroidism. General study findings and limits: The model's ophthalmopathy progression predictions had more than 55% sensitivity and 72.22% specificity.

Per germline, CDR1 LNHDA and CDR2 SQIVND (reference sequence). V gave up 5 bases and J gave up 4 bases; unmatched junction bases: 6. The CDR3 totals 16 residues. RNA transcripts served as template for amplifying TCR beta CDR3 sequences. First-round RT-PCR employed HTBI primers, with a second-round multiplex PCR after it. One entry per CDR3 protein, called by TCRdb with MiXCR from the multiplex PCR reads. The sample carries hundreds of thousands of distinct CDR3 sequences, about a fifth recorded once. Orbital computed tomography, thyroid ultrasound, TRAb, serum thyroxine and clinical symptoms formed the basis of diagnosis. The authors used Ficoll-Paque density gradient centrifugation to separate PBMCs. The input was 7.5 to 10 ml of fresh peripheral blood. Many counts were recorded for this clonotype. Its antigen is currently unknown.

The sequenced sample was peripheral blood. V and J are TRBV19 and TRBJ2-1; 12 nucleotides align to TRBD2. The sequence was collected from a woman between 18 and 29 years old with stable Graves' hyperthyroidism. Some clones in this sample may be carry-over from other donors' samples. The chain's CDR3 is CASSPSGTSGYNEQFF. Here the CDR3 DNA reads TGTGCCAGTAGTCCTTCCGGGACTAGCGGGTACAATGAGCAGTTCTTC.